This TCR beta chain is drawn from a study of cytomegalovirus exposure and HLA in healthy donors. With 60 Vbeta and 13 Jbeta primers, the PCR was carried out. Sequencing was performed with immunoSEQ multiplex PCR; in TCRdb, only in-frame clones are kept and a portion is missing. The sample has some 160,000 clones, approximately 80% seen once. As regards this clone: Its antigen is unknown.

V dropped 11 bases and J dropped 3; count of bases not matched to a gene: 6. From germline, CDR1 is ENHRY and CDR2 SYGVKD. This CDR3 region has 13 residues. General study results and limits: Cytomegalovirus status was reportedly diagnosed by the classifier with high sensitivity and specificity. Later on, an analysis found that several of the most significant clusters appeared to be linked to common viral pathogens, which included parvovirus B19.

Sequencing was carried out using PBMCs. This receptor was identified in a man aged 45-65 years in good health and CMV-seropositive. The gene calls are TRBV10-3 and TRBJ2-2, with 7 bases matching TRBD2. CDR3: CAVAGRDTGELFF. The CDR3 DNA sequence: TGTGCCGTCGCGGGGAGGGACACCGGGGAGCTGTTTTTT.